One sample yielded the 31 T cell receptor beta chains listed below, sequenced in a study of Graves' ophthalmopathy and Graves' hyperthyroidism. RNA transcripts served as template for amplifying TCR beta CDR3 sequences. HTBI primers were employed in first-round RT-PCR, then a second-round multiplex PCR followed. TCRdb used MiXCR to reprocess the multiplex PCR reads, holding one entry per CDR3 protein. This sample carries about 700,000 distinct CDR3 sequences, approximately 40% of them seen once, and the ten largest clones take 44%. The sample taken for sequencing was peripheral blood. Receptors were obtained from an adult man with Graves' ophthalmopathy.

On this clonotype itself: Compared with germline, one end of the junction differs, possibly owing to a read error. This chain connects TRBV10-3 to TRBJ2-7; 12 positions agree with TRBD2. CDR1 and CDR2 (germline): ENHRY, SYGVKD. The CDR3 loop spans 16 amino acids. The CDR3 reads CASSYLRTSGTYEQYF. The CDR3 DNA follows: TGTGCCAGCAGTTACCTTCGGACTAGCGGGACTTACGAGCAGTACTTC.

Comments on this clonotype: A junction boundary mismatches the germline segment, possibly from a read error. The rearrangement joins TRBV20-1 to TRBJ2-7; 8 positions agree with TRBD1. In germline, CDR1 is DFQATT, CDR2 SNEGSKA (reference sequence). The CDR3 is made up of 15 amino acids. CDR3 DNA sequence: TGCAGTGCTAGAGATCCCGGGACAGGTCCTTCCGAGCGGTACTTC. This translates into CSARDPGTGPSERYF.

Worth noting for this clonotype: An end of the junction differs from the germline gene, which may be a read error. The chain combines TRBV5-1 with TRBJ2-3; D is ambiguous. Germline V gives CDR1 SGHRS, CDR2 YFSETQ. This CDR3 has 13 residues. The CDR3 sequence is CASSLEDTDTQYF. The CDR3 nucleotides are TGTGCCAGCAGCTTAGAAGACACAGATACGCAGTATTTT.

This clonotype was detected only a few times. The chain is built from TRBV19 and TRBJ2-7, with D unresolved. CDR1 is LNHDA and CDR2 is SQIVND in the germline V gene (reference sequence). This CDR3 is 14 amino acids long. V was shortened by 1 base and J by 5 bases, with 12 bases between the two germline ends. CDR3 sequence: CASSIGGLSHEQYF. The CDR3 DNA sequence: TGTGCCAGTAGTATAGGTGGATTGAGCCACGAGCAGTACTTC.

V usage is TRBV24-1 and J usage is TRBJ2-7; D is unclear. From germline, CDR1 is KGHDR and CDR2 SFDVKD. The CDR3 extends over 16 amino acids. The V end was cut by 11 bases, the J end by 2 bases, with 24 bases between. The CDR3 bases are TGTGCCAGCAGCCATTGGGGTCGGCAGACAACCTACGAGCAGTACTTC. Translation gives CASSHWGRQTTYEQYF.

The chain is built from TRBV20-1 and TRBJ1-5; tentative D call: TRBD1 (6 bases). Trimming removed 5 bases from V and 7 bases from J, with 15 bases in between. The CDR3 spans 13 residues. Germline CDR1 DFQATT, CDR2 SNEGSKA (reference sequence). This chain's CDR3 is CSACGTGNQPQHF. Written as DNA, the CDR3 is TGCAGTGCTTGTGGTACAGGGAACCAGCCCCAGCATTTT.

The sample holds many counts of this clonotype. The rearrangement links TRBV9 to TRBJ1-2, with D unresolved. CDR1 and CDR2 (germline): SGDLS, YYNGEE. V was cut by 4 bases and J by 1 base, with 8 bases left in between. The CDR3 totals 13 residues. CDR3 nucleotide sequence: TGTGCCAGCAGCAAAGAATTTAACTATGGCTACACCTTC. Residues: CASSKEFNYGYTF.

This clonotype has a count of ten or more. V and J are TRBV14 and TRBJ1-2; 8 positions match TRBD1. Germline lookup yields CDR1 SGHDN and CDR2 FVKESK. The CDR3 is 13 residues long. V lost 1 base and J lost 7; bases outside the gene matches: 2. The CDR3, as DNA: TGTGCCAGCAGCCAAGTCCAGGGGGCTGGCTACACCTTC. Translated, it gives CASSQVQGAGYTF.

This clonotype has only a few counts. Just one base apart from a much larger clone, this may be a read error. CDR3 protein: CASILNTEAFF. The DNA for the CDR3 is TGTGCCAGCATTTTGAACACTGAAGCTTTCTTT. The J gene is TRBJ1-1, the V gene TRBV12-3 or TRBV12-4; D is uncertain. With 7 bases removed from V and 0 bases from J, the gap between germline ends came to 3 bases. This CDR3 is 11 amino acids long.

The V call is TRBV14, the J call TRBJ1-2; D call uncertain. V lost 2 bases, J lost 0 bases, and 10 bases lay in between. Per germline, CDR1 SGHDN and CDR2 FVKESK. This CDR3 contains 15 residues. CDR3 loop: CASSQSVGANYGYTF. The CDR3 nucleotides read TGTGCCAGCAGCCAATCGGTAGGAGCTAACTATGGCTACACCTTC.

Ten or more counts support this clonotype. The chain couples TRBV11-2 to TRBJ2-5; the match to TRBD2 covers 8 bases. The CDR3 loop spans 14 amino acids. Per germline, CDR1 SGHAT and CDR2 FQNNGV. Germline trimming cut 4 bases from V and 5 bases from J; bases unmatched to any gene: 6. CDR3 protein: CASSSPGGAETQYF. CDR3 DNA sequence: TGTGCCAGCAGCTCCCCCGGGGGGGCCGAGACCCAGTACTTC.

Note on this clonotype: One end of the junction is discordant with germline, which a read error may explain. This sequence joins TRBV10-3 and TRBJ2-7; D might be TRBD1 (6 bases). The CDR3 runs 15 residues. From germline, CDR1 is ENHRY and CDR2 SYGVKD. In DNA form, the CDR3 reads TGTGCCAGCAGTGAGACAGGCCGAGCTTACTACGAGCAGTACTTC. Translating gives CASSETGRAYYEQYF.

This chain connects TRBV5-8 to TRBJ1-2; maybe TRBD1 (5 bases). The CDR3 is made up of 13 amino acids. V was trimmed by 2 bases and J by 7 bases, leaving 12 bases between them. Germline CDR1 is SGHTS and CDR2 is YDEGEE. CDR3 loop: CASSFDRGGGYTF. As DNA, the CDR3 is TGTGCCAGCAGCTTTGATAGGGGAGGTGGCTACACCTTC.

The rearrangement joins TRBV10-2 to TRBJ2-3, with 12 bases fitting TRBD2. This CDR3 comprises 14 residues. V lost 7 bases and J lost 8; bases outside the gene matches: 7. Looked up from germline, CDR1 is WSHSY and CDR2 is SAAADI. The DNA for the CDR3 is TGCGCCAGCACGACTAGCGGGAGTGGTGTTACGCAGTATTTT. Its translation is CASTTSGSGVTQYF.

The chain couples TRBV25-1 to TRBJ2-2; the D gene is possibly TRBD1 (6 bases). This CDR3 region has 14 residues. Germline CDR1 reads MGHDK; CDR2 reads SYGVNS. As DNA, the CDR3 is TGTGCTAGAGATTACAGGGACAACACCGGGGAGCTGTTTTTT. This encodes CARDYRDNTGELFF.

This clonotype was seen at least ten times. V gene TRBV7-2 combines with J gene TRBJ1-6, with TRBD1 identical over 7 bases. The CDR3 has 15 residues. In germline, CDR1 is SGHTA, CDR2 FQGNSA. Trimming cost V 4 bases and J 9 bases; bases outside gene matches: 9. As DNA, the CDR3 is TGTGCCAGCAGCTCCCGGGGACAGCTTATTTCACCCCTCCACTTT. Residues: CASSSRGQLISPLHF.

Comments on this clonotype: This could be a read error, since a much larger clone is one nucleotide away. This rearrangement joins TRBV2 to TRBJ2-7, with TRBD1 identical over 7 bases. Germline values: CDR1 SNHLY, CDR2 FYNNEI. The CDR3 has 13 residues. Germline trimming cut 2 bases from V and 6 bases from J; bases unmatched to any gene: 4. CDR3 sequence reads: CASSELDRSEQYF. The CDR3 nucleotides read TGTGCCAGCAGTGAATTGGACAGGAGCGAGCAGTACTTC.

This clonotype was found a few times. The rearrangement uses TRBV7-9 and TRBJ1-5, with D perhaps TRBD1 (6 bases). Deletions cut 3 bases from V and 2 bases from J, with 14 bases between. The germline gives CDR1 SEHNR, CDR2 FQNEAQ (reference sequence). The CDR3 runs 16 residues. The CDR3 DNA is TGTGCCAGCAGCTTTGGAGGCAGGGGAGGCAATCAGCCCCAGCATTTT. Translation gives CASSFGGRGGNQPQHF.

This clonotype appeared many times. The CDR3 region has the DNA TGTGCCACCAGCAGAGTGCAGGGCGGAGGGGCCTACGAGCAGTACTTC. It codes for CATSRVQGGGAYEQYF. The V gene is TRBV15, the J gene TRBJ2-7, with a tentative D call TRBD2 (6 bases). The germline gives CDR1 LNHNV, CDR2 YYDKDF (reference sequence). The CDR3 contains 16 residues. V shed 1 base and J shed 2 bases, with 15 bases lying between them. The full variable domain, completed using reference TRBV15 and TRBJ2-7, is DAMVIQNPRYQVTQFGKPVTLSCSQTLNHNVMYWYQQKSSQAPKLLFHYYDKDFNNEADTPDNFQSRRPNTSFCFLDIRSPGLGDTAMYLCATSRVQGGGAYEQYFGPGTRLTVT.

The V gene is TRBV19, the J gene TRBJ2-2; D is tentatively TRBD1 or TRBD2 (6 bases each). The V gene lost 6 bases and the J gene lost 7 bases, with 18 bases spanning the gap. The CDR3 consists of 15 residues. The V gene's germline CDR1 is LNHDA and CDR2 SQIVND (reference sequence). CDR3 region: CASRFLRGQIGELFF. Written as DNA, the CDR3 is TGTGCCAGTAGGTTTCTTCGGGGGCAGATCGGGGAGCTGTTTTTT.

Only a few counts were recorded for this clonotype. The rearrangement links TRBV5-6 to TRBJ2-7; tentative D call: TRBD1 (6 bases). Per the germline V gene, CDR1 is SGHDT and CDR2 is YYEEEE. Trimming stripped 0 bases from V and 5 bases from J, with 12 bases between. The CDR3 consists of 14 residues. The CDR3: CASSLAGHQNEQYF. The CDR3 coding sequence is TGTGCCAGCAGCTTGGCGGGACACCAGAACGAGCAGTACTTC.

In the case of this clonotype: Germline is not matched at one junction end, which may reflect a read error. This CDR3 reads CASSLQTPEKLFF. CDR3 bases: TGCGCCAGCAGCTTACAGACGCCTGAAAAACTGTTTTTT. The chain has TRBV11-2 and TRBJ1-4; D remains unclear. Germline V gene sequence: CDR1 SGHAT, CDR2 FQNNGV. The CDR3 consists of 13 residues.

As regards this clonotype: Mismatch with germline at one junction end may stem from a read error. The chain joins TRBV10-3 to TRBJ1-6; D perhaps matches TRBD1 (6 bases). The CDR3 sequence is 16 residues long. Germline loops: CDR1 ENHRY, CDR2 SYGVKD. The CDR3 bases are TGTGCCAGCAGTTACTCCCGGGGGCTGTTTGTTTCACCCCTCCACTTT. This sequence encodes CASSYSRGLFVSPLHF.

This chain links TRBV7-8 with TRBJ1-4, with D unclear. The V end was cut by 4 bases, the J end by 10 bases, with 7 bases between. The CDR3 extends over 11 amino acids. Germline CDR1 reads SGHVS; CDR2 reads FQNEAQ. The CDR3 DNA follows: TGTGCCAGCAGCTACGGACGAAAACTGTTTTTT. Its protein is CASSYGRKLFF.

A remark on this clonotype: The germline gene is not matched at one end of the junction; a read error may be the cause. The chain recombines TRBV10-3 with TRBJ1-6, with D possibly matching TRBD1 (5 bases). The CDR3 totals 13 residues. Germline V lookup: CDR1 ENHRY, CDR2 SYGVKD. CDR3 in DNA: TGTGCCAACAGTCCGGGACTTAATTCACCCCTCCACTTT. As protein: CANSPGLNSPLHF.

This clonotype occurred many times. The chain carries TRBV12-3 or TRBV12-4 and TRBJ1-1; a possible D gene is TRBD1 (5 bases). V gave up 6 bases and J gave up 1 base, with 12 bases separating them. The CDR3 runs to 14 residues. CDR3 nucleotide sequence: TGTGCCAGCAGGACAGAACCCTCGAACACTGAAGCTTTCTTT. This sequence encodes CASRTEPSNTEAFF.

The chain recombines TRBV7-2 with TRBJ2-2, with a possible D match to TRBD2 (6 bases). CDR3 length: 15 amino acids. Between the trimmed V and J ends, which lost 5 bases and 1 base, there was a span of 11 bases. Germline V gene data show CDR1 as SGHTA and CDR2 as FQGNSA. As DNA, the CDR3 is TGTGCCAGCAGCATGGGACTTCAGAACACCGGGGAGCTGTTTTTT. This gives the protein CASSMGLQNTGELFF.

The V call is TRBV10-3, the J call TRBJ1-2, with a possible D match to TRBD1 (5 bases). V was trimmed by 0 bases and J by 6 bases, leaving 20 bases between them. Germline loops: CDR1 ENHRY, CDR2 SYGVKD. The CDR3 contains 17 residues. CDR3 nucleotide sequence: TGTGCCATCAGTGAGTCGACTGGTGGGGCCGTACTAAATGGCTACACCTTC. Protein: CAISESTGGAVLNGYTF.

The V gene is TRBV10-3, the J gene TRBJ2-5, with 7 nucleotides matching TRBD1. The trim removed 10 bases at V and 7 bases at J, leaving 18 bases unmatched. The CDR3 spans 15 residues. Germline V gives CDR1 ENHRY, CDR2 SYGVKD. CDR3 amino acids: CASTKDRTGDGTQYF. The CDR3 DNA sequence: TGTGCCAGCACCAAGGACAGGACCGGGGATGGGACCCAGTACTTC.

Only a few counts were recorded for this clonotype. J is TRBJ2-5 and V is TRBV7-2, with 10 bases identical to TRBD2. This CDR3 region has 18 residues. V lost 1 base to trimming and J lost 7 bases; unmatched junction nucleotides: 15. Germline loops: CDR1 SGHTA, CDR2 FQGNSA. This CDR3 reads CASSLGGSSGSGWRTQYF. In nucleotides, the CDR3 is TGTGCCAGCAGCTTAGGGGGGTCTAGCGGGAGCGGGTGGAGGACCCAGTACTTC.

This chain uses TRBV5-1 with TRBJ2-7; 9 bases are a match to TRBD1. V gave up 4 bases and J gave up 4 bases; unmatched junction bases: 6. Germline lookup yields CDR1 SGHRS and CDR2 YFSETQ. The CDR3 consists of 14 residues. The CDR3 nucleotides read TGCGCCAGCAGCCCGACAGGGGGACTGTACGAGCAGTACTTC. Translation gives CASSPTGGLYEQYF.